This T cell receptor (beta chain) was sequenced during a study of T cell repertoires in cytomegalovirus infection. Study-level background: Public TCR beta signatures were indicative of both CMV infection and a matching HLA type. Study-level points and caveats: The ex vivo response was dominated by HLA-C-restricted CMV-specific TCR beta clonotypes. Cumulated frequencies of public TCR beta families served to identify carriers of CMV plus the relevant HLA.

Germline CDR1 is SGDLS and CDR2 is YYNGEE. V was cut by 4 bases and J by 4 bases, with 21 bases left in between. The CDR3 is made up of 17 amino acids. In this sample, this clonotype turned up a few times. Its specificity is not known. TCRdb itself ran the reads through MiXCR, one entry per CDR3 protein. This table holds 150,000 to 200,000 distinct CDR3 sequences, approximately 18% found once. The sample comprised CD8+ T cells from PBMCs. The clonotype originates from a human donor in good health (CMV status not recorded). Some clones in this sample may be carry-over from other donors' samples. This chain uses TRBV9 with TRBJ2-1; the D gene is possibly TRBD2 (7 bases). The chain's CDR3 is CASSPGRKGGGYNEQFF. The CDR3 bases are TGTGCCAGCAGCCCCGGGCGAAAGGGGGGGGGATACAATGAGCAGTTCTTC.